These 15 T cell receptor beta chains share one sample of origin, sequenced in a study of T cell repertoires in cytomegalovirus infection. TCRdb processed the reads anew with MiXCR; each CDR3 protein has one entry. The repertoire holds under 350,000 distinct CDR3 sequences, approximately 22% seen once, with roughly 19% in the top ten. These receptors have no identified antigens. Sequencing used cultured PBMCs, obtained from culture after CMV antigen stimulation. The receptors were sampled from a human donor in good health (CMV status not recorded). Some clones in this sample may be carry-over from other donors' samples.

This clonotype was observed a few times. The V call is TRBV7-6, the J call TRBJ2-5; 10 bases line up with TRBD2. In germline, CDR1 is SGHVS, CDR2 FNYEAQ. Trimming took 5 bases from V and 1 from J; bases not matched to a gene: 7. The CDR3 covers 16 residues. The CDR3 DNA is TGTGCCAGCAGCCCACCGGGACTAGCGTTCCAAGAGACCCAGTACTTC. This encodes CASSPPGLAFQETQYF.

The rearrangement joins TRBV3-1 to TRBJ2-7; TRBD2 matches 9 bases. This CDR3 is 16 amino acids long. V was pared by 1 base and J by 0 bases, with 4 bases of the junction left unmatched. Germline CDR1 and CDR2: LGHDT and YNNKEL (reference sequence). DNA of the CDR3: TGTGCCAGCAGCCAAGGGGCTAGCGGGGTCTCCTACGAGCAGTACTTC. It translates to CASSQGASGVSYEQYF.

For this clonotype: Lacking the conserved final phenylalanine or tryptophan, this CDR3 likely reflects a read error. This chain links TRBV25-1 with TRBJ2-1; no firm D call. Germline CDR1 MGHDK, CDR2 SYGVNS. The CDR3 loop spans 17 amino acids. V was trimmed by 1 base and J by 2 bases, leaving 15 bases between them. CDR3 sequence (DNA): TGTGCCAGCAGTGAATTTAAATCCGCTAGAACCTACAATGAGCAGTTCTGC. Its translation: CASSEFKSARTYNEQFC.

This chain joins TRBV29-1 and TRBJ2-7; maybe TRBD1 (6 bases). Trimming cost V 7 bases and J 5 bases, with 12 bases left between them. This CDR3 comprises 11 residues. Germline V gene lookup returns CDR1 SQVTM and CDR2 ANQGSEA. The CDR3 is CSARGGDEQYV. The CDR3 region has the DNA TGCAGCGCCCGAGGGGGAGACGAGCAGTACGTC.

This clonotype showed up many times. V is TRBV7-8 and J is TRBJ2-3; the match to TRBD1 covers 8 bases. V trimming: 6 bases; J trimming: 2 bases; junction bases outside the gene matches: 7. There are 15 residues in the CDR3. The germline CDR1 and CDR2 sequences are SGHVS and FQNEAQ. This CDR3 is CASSPGQGPTDTQYF. CDR3 coding DNA: TGTGCCAGCAGTCCAGGACAGGGCCCCACAGATACGCAGTATTTT.

This clonotype was picked up many times. This chain connects TRBV7-2 to TRBJ2-5, with 8 bases that match TRBD1. Looked up from germline, CDR1 is SGHTA and CDR2 is FQGNSA. J lost 5 bases, V lost 5 bases, and 4 bases had no gene match. This CDR3 has 13 residues. This chain's CDR3 is CASSQGQEETQYF. CDR3 in DNA: TGTGCCAGCAGCCAGGGACAGGAGGAGACCCAGTACTTC.

The rearrangement links TRBV19 to TRBJ1-5; tentatively, D is TRBD1 (5 bases). With 0 bases removed from V and 11 bases from J, the gap between germline ends came to 11 bases. This CDR3 comprises 13 residues. CDR1 and CDR2 (germline): LNHDA, SQIVND (reference sequence). The CDR3 nucleotides read TGTGCCAGTAGTATAGATCGGGGGGGGTCCCAGCATTTT. Translated: CASSIDRGGSQHF.

V is TRBV9 and J is TRBJ2-4; 14 positions match TRBD2. CDR1 and CDR2 from the germline V gene are SGDLS and YYNGEE. With V trimmed by 3 bases and J by 6 bases, 2 bases remained unmatched. The CDR3 extends over 15 amino acids. The CDR3 DNA is TGTGCCAGCAGCGCGGGACTAGCGGGAGCAAACATTCAGTACTTC. Encoded protein: CASSAGLAGANIQYF.

The sample holds many counts of this clonotype. The genes are TRBV7-2 and TRBJ2-3; 12 nucleotides agree with TRBD2. The CDR3 length is 16 residues. V lost 2 bases and J lost 5; bases outside the gene matches: 5. Germline CDR1 is SGHTA and CDR2 is FQGNSA. The CDR3 loop is CASSLRLAGGIDTQYF. CDR3 nucleotides: TGTGCCAGCAGCTTAAGGCTAGCGGGAGGGATAGATACGCAGTATTTT.

The chain recombines TRBV18 with TRBJ1-3; D call uncertain. Deletions cut 1 base from V and 0 bases from J, with 13 bases between. The germline V gene has CDR1 KGHSH and CDR2 LQKENI. CDR3 length: 17 residues. The CDR3 here is CASSPLLVLGSGNTIYF. In nucleotides, the CDR3 is TGTGCCAGCTCACCACTTTTGGTCCTTGGCTCTGGAAACACCATATATTTT.

This clonotype was counted at least ten times. V gene TRBV7-2 combines with J gene TRBJ2-6; no reliable D call. V lost 5 bases to trimming and J lost 3 bases, with 11 bases between them. The CDR3 length is 15 residues. Germline CDR1 SGHTA, CDR2 FQGNSA. CDR3 in amino acids: CASSLRRGGANVLTF. CDR3 bases: TGTGCCAGCAGCCTCCGGAGAGGTGGGGCCAACGTCCTGACTTTC.

This clonotype has a count of ten or more. This chain joins TRBV27 and TRBJ2-7; possibly TRBD1 for D (7 bases). The V and J ends lost 6 bases and 6 bases respectively, with 12 bases between them. In germline, CDR1 is MNHEY, CDR2 SMNVEV (reference sequence). This CDR3 has 12 amino acids. CDR3 sequence reads: CASSNQGGEQYF. The CDR3 region has the DNA TGTGCCAGCAGCAATCAGGGGGGCGAGCAGTACTTC.

This clonotype was detected a few times. This rearrangement joins TRBV19 to TRBJ2-1, with 7 positions matching TRBD2. Germline values: CDR1 LNHDA, CDR2 SQIVND (reference sequence). The CDR3 covers 16 residues. The junction had 7 bases not matched to a gene; V was cut back by 4 bases and J by 1 base. CDR3 in DNA: TGTGCCAGTAGTAAATGGGGGGGGGTATCCTACAATGAGCAGTTCTTC. The encoded protein is CASSKWGGVSYNEQFF.

In its sample, this clonotype was seen a few times. The CDR3 nucleotides read TGTGCCAGCAGCACCGATGGGGGGGGCAACTATGGCTACACCTTC. It encodes CASSTDGGGNYGYTF. The chain carries TRBV11-2 and TRBJ1-2; D might be TRBD1 (6 bases). Between the trimmed V and J ends, which lost 5 bases and 2 bases, there was a span of 15 bases. Germline CDR1 is SGHAT and CDR2 is FQNNGV. The CDR3 runs to 15 residues. The full variable domain, its missing parts supplied by reference TRBV11-2 and TRBJ1-2, is EAGVAQSPRYKIIEKRQSVAFWCNPISGHATLYWYQQILGQGPKLLIQFQNNGVVDDSQLPKDRFSAERLKGVDSTLKIQPAKLEDSAVYLCASSTDGGGNYGYTFGSGTRLTVV.

The rearrangement links TRBV15 to TRBJ1-3; TRBD1 matches at 8 bases. V trimming: 0 bases; J trimming: 0 bases; junction bases outside the gene matches: 10. The CDR3 is 19 amino acids. Germline CDR1 reads LNHNV; CDR2 reads YYDKDF (reference sequence). The CDR3 DNA is TGTGCCACCAGCAGAGATCGAGCAGGGGGCGAAAACTCTGGAAACACCATATATTTT. Translated, it gives CATSRDRAGGENSGNTIYF. Variable domain in full (rest from reference TRBV15 and TRBJ1-3): DAMVIQNPRYQVTQFGKPVTLSCSQTLNHNVMYWYQQKSSQAPKLLFHYYDKDFNNEADTPDNFQSRRPNTSFCFLDIRSPGLGDTAMYLCATSRDRAGGENSGNTIYFGEGSWLTVV.